A selection of T cell receptor beta chains follows, all from one sample in a study of blood T cell repertoires in COVID-19. TCRdb keeps only in-frame clones here, not all; method: immunoSEQ multiplex PCR. This table holds about 350,000 clones, over 80% found once. What was sequenced was peripheral blood. These receptors were taken from a man aged 25 to 40 with COVID-19, enrolled during active disease. Both conserved end residues are part of each CDR3. A D gene is named only where the DNA matches it firmly. Not every row has a clone size; where given, it reads once, few, many or a size class.

V	J	size	D	DNA	CDR3
TRBV28	TRBJ2-3	.	.	TGTGCCAGCAGTTTAGTAGGGGCAGGGAGCACAGATACGCAGTATTTT	CASSLVGAGSTDTQYF
TRBV7-3	TRBJ1-6	.	.	TGTGCCAGCAGCCTAGGGTCGGGGTCACCCCTCCACTTT	CASSLGSGSPLHF
TRBV6-2/TRBV6-3	TRBJ2-7	.	TRBD2	TGTGCCAGCAGTTACTCCGGACTAGCGGGAGGGCCAGTGCAGTACTTC	CASSYSGLAGGPVQYF
TRBV5-6	TRBJ2-7	once	.	TGTGCCAGTGCTGAGAGGGGGACTACCTACGAGCAGTACTTC	CASAERGTTYEQYF
TRBV19	TRBJ2-6	few	TRBD1	TGTGCCACCGGGACAGGGGGCGATGGGGCCAACGTCCTGACTTTC	CATGTGGDGANVLTF
TRBV11-2	TRBJ2-3	.	.	TGTGCCAGCAGCAGAGTAGGGGGAGGGGTCACAGATACGCAGTATTTT	CASSRVGGGVTDTQYF
TRBV18	TRBJ1-2	.	.	TGTGCCAGCTCAATCTTACTGGATGGCTACACCTTC	CASSILLDGYTF
TRBV10-3	TRBJ2-4	.	.	TGTGCCATCCGCGGGACTCTAGACATTCAGTACTTC	CAIRGTLDIQYF
TRBV18	TRBJ2-7	.	TRBD2	TGTGCCAGCTCACCAGGCGGGGGGGCCCCCGAGCAGTACTTC	CASSPGGGAPEQYF
TRBV11-2	TRBJ1-4	.	.	TGTGCCAGCAGCCCCGGGGAGTTTAATGAAAAACTGTTTTTT	CASSPGEFNEKLFF
TRBV7-8	TRBJ1-2	once	.	TGTGCCAGCAGCTTAGTTGGTGCAGACTATGGCTACACCTTC	CASSLVGADYGYTF
TRBV7-3	TRBJ2-2	few	TRBD1	TGTGCCAGCAGCCCTGGACAGGGGAGGGCCGGGGAGCTGTTTTTT	CASSPGQGRAGELFF
TRBV13	TRBJ2-3	.	TRBD2	TGTGCCAGCAGCTCCGGCCTAGCGGGGGGGAGCACAGATACGCAGTATTTT	CASSSGLAGGSTDTQYF
TRBV28	TRBJ1-1	.	TRBD1	TGTGCCAGCAGTCTCTACGGACAGGGGGACACTGAAGCTTTCTTT	CASSLYGQGDTEAFF
TRBV10-3	TRBJ1-2	.	TRBD1	TGTGCCATCTGGGGGACAGGGAGTGGCTACACCTTC	CAIWGTGSGYTF
TRBV7-9	TRBJ2-2	.	.	TGTGCCAGCACCGACGGGGCAGGGGTGGTCACCGGGGAGCTGTTTTTT	CASTDGAGVVTGELFF
TRBV9	TRBJ2-2	.	TRBD1	TGTGCCAGCAGCGTAAGTGAGGGGGCCGTCGGGGAGCTGTTTTTT	CASSVSEGAVGELFF
TRBV6-5	TRBJ1-5	.	.	TGTGCCAGCAGCTGGGCTCTAAATCAGCCCCAGCATTTT	CASSWALNQPQHF